The 8 T cell receptor beta chains listed next were all sequenced from one sample in a study of a mutant IDH1 vaccine in newly diagnosed glioma. The time point: week 23, last vaccination. Mutant IDH1 20-mer peptide, at 300 ug, made up each vaccine dose, with topical imiquimod. Clones were read by immunoSEQ multiplex PCR, and TCRdb kept only the in-frame ones, dropping some. The table has under 85,000 clones, more than 80% seen once; the top ten hold around 0.73%. What these receptors recognize is not known. This specimen was PBMCs, taken from a glioma patient whose treatment included an IDH1 peptide vaccine. The receptors originated from a woman between 50 and 59 years old with glioma.

The chain combines TRBV7-9 with TRBJ2-2; D may be TRBD1 or TRBD2 (7 bases each). The V and J ends lost 3 bases and 3 bases respectively, with 11 bases between them. The CDR3 totals 15 residues. CDR1 and CDR2 from the germline V gene are SEHNR and FQNEAQ (reference sequence). The CDR3, as DNA: TGTGCCAGCAGCTTCCAGGGGGGGTACACCGGGGAGCTGTTTTTT. Translated, it gives CASSFQGGYTGELFF.

The chain couples TRBV19 to TRBJ1-5; 9 bases fit TRBD1. V was pared by 5 bases and J by 5 bases, with 7 bases of the junction left unmatched. The V gene's germline CDR1 is LNHDA and CDR2 SQIVND (reference sequence). The CDR3 has 15 amino acids. The CDR3 loop is CASSPRQGVDQPQHF. The CDR3 DNA reads as TGTGCCAGTAGTCCGCGACAGGGGGTGGATCAGCCCCAGCATTTT.

V is TRBV19 and J is TRBJ1-5; TRBD1 matches at 8 bases. CDR3 length: 17 residues. Germline lookup yields CDR1 LNHDA and CDR2 SQIVND (reference sequence). The trim removed 8 bases at V and 0 bases at J, leaving 12 bases unmatched. CDR3 residues: CASRAGGATDSNQPQHF. CDR3 coding DNA: TGTGCCAGTCGGGCAGGGGGCGCGACGGATAGCAATCAGCCCCAGCATTTT. The full variable domain, its missing parts supplied by reference TRBV19 and TRBJ1-5, is DGGITQSPKYLFRKEGQNVTLSCEQNLNHDAMYWYRQDPGQGLRLIYYSQIVNDFQKGDIAEGYSVSREKKESFPLTVTSAQKNPTAFYLCASRAGGATDSNQPQHFGDGTRLSIL.

This clone was detected a few times. The V and J genes are TRBV7-6 and TRBJ2-7, with 8 nucleotides matching TRBD2. In germline, CDR1 is SGHVS, CDR2 FNYEAQ. Trimming took 5 bases from V and 4 from J; bases not matched to a gene: 7. The length of the CDR3 is 14 residues. CDR3 in amino acids: CASSASGSGYEQYF. CDR3 DNA: TGTGCCAGCAGCGCGAGCGGGAGTGGATACGAGCAGTACTTC.

The chain couples TRBV27 to TRBJ2-7; D is perhaps TRBD2 (6 bases). The CDR3 is 14 amino acids. Germline lookup yields CDR1 MNHEY and CDR2 SMNVEV (reference sequence). Trimming took 2 bases from V and 3 from J, leaving 11 bases between them. The CDR3 DNA reads TGTGCCAGCAGTTTAGCGGGGTCCCTCTACGAGCAGTACTTC. Encoded protein: CASSLAGSLYEQYF.

V usage is TRBV19 and J usage is TRBJ2-1; D is possibly TRBD2 (5 bases). Germline assignment: CDR1 LNHDA and CDR2 SQIVND (reference sequence). Trimming cost V 6 bases and J 4 bases, with 19 bases left between them. CDR3 length: 16 amino acids. CDR3 bases: TGTGCCAGTAGCCACGGAGAGGGTCATGCGTACAATGAGCAGTTCTTC. It specifies CASSHGEGHAYNEQFF.

The rearrangement uses TRBV2 and TRBJ2-1, with 15 bases identical to TRBD2. The ends lost 6 bases at V and 4 bases at J; junction bases unmatched: 7. Germline-derived CDR1 and CDR2 are SNHLY and FYNNEI. This CDR3 is built from 17 residues. This CDR3 is CASRRGLAGGAYNEQFF. CDR3 in DNA: TGTGCCAGCAGAAGGGGACTAGCGGGAGGCGCTTACAATGAGCAGTTCTTC.

The rearrangement uses TRBV10-3 and TRBJ2-7; TRBD2 might be the D (5 bases). V lost 2 bases and J lost 5, with 10 bases in between. This CDR3 has 13 residues. The germline V gene has CDR1 ENHRY and CDR2 SYGVKD. The DNA for the CDR3 is TGTGCCATCAGTGAGGGGAGAGAGGACGAGCAGTACTTC. It yields the protein CAISEGREDEQYF.